A single TCR beta chain is shown here with its context. V gave up 6 bases and J gave up 4 bases, with 12 bases separating them. The CDR3 is 13 amino acids. CDR1 is MDHEN, CDR2 SYDVKM, per germline. The data originate from a study of T cell responses to AZD1222 COVID-19 vaccine. Sequencing used immunoSEQ multiplex PCR; TCRdb keeps in-frame clones, though not all of them. This sample yields 150,000 or so clones, of which 92% are seen a single time; roughly 1.4% belongs to the top ten. The V gene is TRBV28, the J gene TRBJ1-2; the D is unclear. This receptor was taken from an adult who received the AZD1222 COVID-19 vaccine. Sequencing was performed on peripheral blood, taken 28 days after the second AZD1222 dose. In nucleotides, the CDR3 is TGTGCCAGCAGCCCCAGTTTAGCCTATGGCTACACCTTC. This sequence encodes CASSPSLAYGYTF.